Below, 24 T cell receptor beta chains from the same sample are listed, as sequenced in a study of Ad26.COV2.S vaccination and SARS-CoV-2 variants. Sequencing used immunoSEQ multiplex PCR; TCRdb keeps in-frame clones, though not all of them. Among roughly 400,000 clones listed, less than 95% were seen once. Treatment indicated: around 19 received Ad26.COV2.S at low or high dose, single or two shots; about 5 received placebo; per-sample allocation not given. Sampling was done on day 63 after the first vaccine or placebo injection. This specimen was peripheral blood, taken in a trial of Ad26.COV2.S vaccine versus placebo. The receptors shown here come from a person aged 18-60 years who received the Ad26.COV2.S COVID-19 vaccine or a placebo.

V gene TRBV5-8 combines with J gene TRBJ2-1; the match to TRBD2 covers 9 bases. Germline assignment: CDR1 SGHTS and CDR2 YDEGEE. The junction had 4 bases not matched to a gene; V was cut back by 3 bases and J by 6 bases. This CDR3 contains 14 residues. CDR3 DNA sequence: TGTGCCAGCAGCTCCCTAGCGGGGAGCAATGAGCAGTTCTTC. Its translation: CASSSLAGSNEQFF.

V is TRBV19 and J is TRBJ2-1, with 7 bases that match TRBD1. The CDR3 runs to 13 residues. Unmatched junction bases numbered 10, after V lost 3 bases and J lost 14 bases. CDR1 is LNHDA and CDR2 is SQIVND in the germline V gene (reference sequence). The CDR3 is CASSIDPVTGKFF. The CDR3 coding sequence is TGTGCCAGTAGTATCGATCCGGTGACAGGGAAGTTCTTC.

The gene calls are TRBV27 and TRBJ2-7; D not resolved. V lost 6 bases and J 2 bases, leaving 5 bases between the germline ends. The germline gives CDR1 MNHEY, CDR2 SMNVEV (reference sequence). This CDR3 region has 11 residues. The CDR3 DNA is TGTGCCAGCAGAAGCGCCTACGAGCAGTACTTC. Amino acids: CASRSAYEQYF.

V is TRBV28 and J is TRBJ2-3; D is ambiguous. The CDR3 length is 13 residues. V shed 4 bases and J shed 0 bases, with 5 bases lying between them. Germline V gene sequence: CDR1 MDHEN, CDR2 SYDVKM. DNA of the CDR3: TGTGCCAGCAGTTGGGGTAGCACAGATACGCAGTATTTT. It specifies CASSWGSTDTQYF.

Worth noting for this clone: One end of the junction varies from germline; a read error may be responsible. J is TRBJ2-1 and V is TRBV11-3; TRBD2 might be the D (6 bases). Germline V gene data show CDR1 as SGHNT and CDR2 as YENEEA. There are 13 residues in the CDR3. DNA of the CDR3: TGTGCCAGCAGTTTAGCGGTGGGGGATGAGCAGTTCTTC. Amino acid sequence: CASSLAVGDEQFF.

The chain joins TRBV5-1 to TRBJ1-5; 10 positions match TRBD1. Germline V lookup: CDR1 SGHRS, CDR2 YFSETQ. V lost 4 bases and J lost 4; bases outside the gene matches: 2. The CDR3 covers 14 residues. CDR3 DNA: TGCGCCAGCAGCCCGGGACAGGGGAATCAGCCCCAGCATTTT. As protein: CASSPGQGNQPQHF.

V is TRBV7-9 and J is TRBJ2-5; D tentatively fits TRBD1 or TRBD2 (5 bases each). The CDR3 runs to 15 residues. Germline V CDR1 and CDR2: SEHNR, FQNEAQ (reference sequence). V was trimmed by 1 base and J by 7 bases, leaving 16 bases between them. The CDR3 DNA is TGTGCCAGCAGCTTAGGGACGGTCGGGGCTGGGACCCAGTACTTC. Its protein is CASSLGTVGAGTQYF.

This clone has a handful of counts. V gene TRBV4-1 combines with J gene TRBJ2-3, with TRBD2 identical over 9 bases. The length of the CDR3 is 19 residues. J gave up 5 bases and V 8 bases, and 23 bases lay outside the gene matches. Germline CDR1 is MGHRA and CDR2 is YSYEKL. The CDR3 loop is CASSRGPLTSGILGDTQYF. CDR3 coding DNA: TGCGCCAGCTCGAGGGGACCCTTGACTAGCGGAATATTAGGAGATACGCAGTATTTT.

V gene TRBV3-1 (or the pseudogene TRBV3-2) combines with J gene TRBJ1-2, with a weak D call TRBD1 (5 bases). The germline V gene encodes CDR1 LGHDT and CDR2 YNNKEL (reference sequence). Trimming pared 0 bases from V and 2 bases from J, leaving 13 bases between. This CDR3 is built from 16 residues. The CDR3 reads CASSQDSTVTNYGYTF. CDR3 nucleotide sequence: TGTGCCAGCAGCCAAGACTCGACAGTGACCAACTATGGCTACACCTTC.

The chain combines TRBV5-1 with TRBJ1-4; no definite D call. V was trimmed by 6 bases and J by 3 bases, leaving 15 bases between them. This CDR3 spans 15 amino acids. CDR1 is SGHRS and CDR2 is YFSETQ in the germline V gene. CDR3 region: CASNTGGASNEKLFF. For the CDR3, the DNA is TGCGCCAGCAATACTGGAGGAGCATCTAATGAAAAACTGTTTTTT. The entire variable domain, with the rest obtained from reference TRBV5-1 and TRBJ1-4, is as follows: KAGVTQTPRYLIKTRGQQVTLSCSPISGHRSVSWYQQTPGQGLQFLFEYFSETQRNKGNFPGRFSGRQFSNSRSEMNVSTLELGDSALYLCASNTGGASNEKLFFGSGTQLSVL.

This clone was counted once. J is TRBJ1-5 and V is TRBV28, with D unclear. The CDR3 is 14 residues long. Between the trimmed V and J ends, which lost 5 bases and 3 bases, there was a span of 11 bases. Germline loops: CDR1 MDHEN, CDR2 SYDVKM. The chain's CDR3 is CASSTRWDNQPQHF. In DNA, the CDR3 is TGTGCCAGCAGTACACGGTGGGACAATCAGCCCCAGCATTTT.

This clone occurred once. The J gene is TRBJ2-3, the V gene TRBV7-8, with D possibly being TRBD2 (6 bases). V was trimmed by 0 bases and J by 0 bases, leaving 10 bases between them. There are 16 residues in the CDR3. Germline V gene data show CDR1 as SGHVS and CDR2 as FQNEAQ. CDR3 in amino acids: CASSLAASASTDTQYF. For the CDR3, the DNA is TGTGCCAGCAGCTTAGCGGCTAGCGCCAGCACAGATACGCAGTATTTT. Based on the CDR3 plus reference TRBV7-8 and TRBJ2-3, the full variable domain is GAGVSQSPRYKVAKRGQDVALRCDPISGHVSLFWYQQALGQGPEFLTYFQNEAQLDKSGLPSDRFFAERPEGSVSTLKIQRTQQEDSAVYLCASSLAASASTDTQYFGPGTRLTVL.

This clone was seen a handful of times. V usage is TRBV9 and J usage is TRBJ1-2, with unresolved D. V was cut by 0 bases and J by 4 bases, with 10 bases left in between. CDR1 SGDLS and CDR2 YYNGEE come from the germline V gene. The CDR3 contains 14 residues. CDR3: CASSVGVRTYGYTF. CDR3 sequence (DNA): TGTGCCAGCAGCGTAGGGGTTAGGACCTATGGCTACACCTTC.

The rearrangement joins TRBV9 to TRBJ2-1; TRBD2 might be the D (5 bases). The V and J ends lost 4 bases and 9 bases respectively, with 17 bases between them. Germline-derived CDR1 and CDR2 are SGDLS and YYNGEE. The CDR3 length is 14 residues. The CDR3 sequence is CASSPQALVVEQFF. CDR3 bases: TGTGCCAGCAGCCCCCAAGCACTAGTCGTTGAGCAGTTCTTC. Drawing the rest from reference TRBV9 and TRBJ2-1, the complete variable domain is DSGVTQTPKHLITATGQRVTLRCSPRSGDLSVYWYQQSLDQGLQFLIQYYNGEERAKGNILERFSAQQFPDLHSELNLSSLELGDSALYFCASSPQALVVEQFFGPGTRLTVL.

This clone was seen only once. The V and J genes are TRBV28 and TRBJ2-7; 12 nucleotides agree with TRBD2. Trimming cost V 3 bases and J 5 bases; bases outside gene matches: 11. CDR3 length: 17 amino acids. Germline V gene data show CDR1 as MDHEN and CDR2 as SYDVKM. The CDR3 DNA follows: TGTGCCAGCAGTTTTGTCCGGCTAGCGGGAGGGCCGGACGAGCAGTACTTC. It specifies CASSFVRLAGGPDEQYF.

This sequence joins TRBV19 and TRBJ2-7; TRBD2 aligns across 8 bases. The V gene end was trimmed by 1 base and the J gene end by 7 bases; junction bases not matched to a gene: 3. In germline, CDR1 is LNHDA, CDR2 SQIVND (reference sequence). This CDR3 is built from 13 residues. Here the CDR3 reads CASSIGLASEQYF. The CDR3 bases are TGTGCCAGTAGTATAGGACTAGCGAGTGAGCAGTACTTC.

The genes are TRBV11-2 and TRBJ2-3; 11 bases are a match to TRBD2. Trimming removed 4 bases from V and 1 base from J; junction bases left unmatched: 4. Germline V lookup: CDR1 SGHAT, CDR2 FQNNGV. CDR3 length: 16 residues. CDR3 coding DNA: TGTGCCAGCAGCTCACTAGCGGGAGTTGGCACAGATACGCAGTATTTT. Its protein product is CASSSLAGVGTDTQYF.

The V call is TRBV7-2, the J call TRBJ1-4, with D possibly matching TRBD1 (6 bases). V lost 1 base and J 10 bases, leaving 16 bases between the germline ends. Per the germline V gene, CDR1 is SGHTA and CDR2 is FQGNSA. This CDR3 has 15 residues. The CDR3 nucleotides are TGTGCCAGCAGCTTAGGGGGGGCGCAGATGGGAAAACTGTTTTTT. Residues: CASSLGGAQMGKLFF.

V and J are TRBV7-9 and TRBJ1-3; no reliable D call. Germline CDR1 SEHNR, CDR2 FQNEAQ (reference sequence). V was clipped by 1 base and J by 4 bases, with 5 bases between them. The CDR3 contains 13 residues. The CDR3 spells CASSLGGGNTIYF. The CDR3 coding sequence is TGTGCCAGCAGCTTAGGTGGGGGAAACACCATATATTTT.

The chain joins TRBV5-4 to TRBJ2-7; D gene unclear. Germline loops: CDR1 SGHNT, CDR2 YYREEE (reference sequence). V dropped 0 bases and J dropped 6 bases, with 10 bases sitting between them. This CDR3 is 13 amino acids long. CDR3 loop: CASSLDQTPEQYF. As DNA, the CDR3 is TGTGCCAGCAGCTTGGACCAAACACCCGAGCAGTACTTC.

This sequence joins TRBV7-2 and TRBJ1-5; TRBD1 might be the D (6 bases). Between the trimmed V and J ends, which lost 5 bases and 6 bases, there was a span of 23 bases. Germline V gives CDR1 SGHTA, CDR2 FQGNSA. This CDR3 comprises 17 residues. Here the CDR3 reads CASSAPGHLITGQPQHF. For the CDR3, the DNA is TGTGCCAGCAGCGCCCCGGGACATCTAATCACCGGTCAGCCCCAGCATTTT. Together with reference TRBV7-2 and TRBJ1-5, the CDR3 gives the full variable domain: GAGVSQSPSNKVTEKGKDVELRCDPISGHTALYWYRQSLGQGLEFLIYFQGNSAPDKSGLPSDRFSAERTGGSVSTLTIQRTQQEDSAVYLCASSAPGHLITGQPQHFGDGTRLSIL.

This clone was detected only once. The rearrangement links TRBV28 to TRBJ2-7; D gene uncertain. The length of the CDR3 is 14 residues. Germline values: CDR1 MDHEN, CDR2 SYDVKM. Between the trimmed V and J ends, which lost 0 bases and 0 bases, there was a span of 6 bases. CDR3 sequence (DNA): TGTGCCAGCAGTTTATGGAAGAGCTCCTACGAGCAGTACTTC. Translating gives CASSLWKSSYEQYF.

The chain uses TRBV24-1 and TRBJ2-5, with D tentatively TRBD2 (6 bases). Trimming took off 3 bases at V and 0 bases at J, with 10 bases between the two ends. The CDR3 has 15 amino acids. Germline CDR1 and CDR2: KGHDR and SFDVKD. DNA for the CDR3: TGTGCCACCAGTGATGAACGGACTAACCAAGAGACCCAGTACTTC. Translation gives CATSDERTNQETQYF.

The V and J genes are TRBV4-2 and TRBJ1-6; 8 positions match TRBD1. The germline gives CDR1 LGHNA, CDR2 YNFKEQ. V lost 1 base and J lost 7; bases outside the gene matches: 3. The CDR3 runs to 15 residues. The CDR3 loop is CASSQGRQGNSPLHF. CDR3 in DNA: TGTGCCAGCAGCCAAGGGCGACAGGGGAATTCACCCCTCCACTTT.